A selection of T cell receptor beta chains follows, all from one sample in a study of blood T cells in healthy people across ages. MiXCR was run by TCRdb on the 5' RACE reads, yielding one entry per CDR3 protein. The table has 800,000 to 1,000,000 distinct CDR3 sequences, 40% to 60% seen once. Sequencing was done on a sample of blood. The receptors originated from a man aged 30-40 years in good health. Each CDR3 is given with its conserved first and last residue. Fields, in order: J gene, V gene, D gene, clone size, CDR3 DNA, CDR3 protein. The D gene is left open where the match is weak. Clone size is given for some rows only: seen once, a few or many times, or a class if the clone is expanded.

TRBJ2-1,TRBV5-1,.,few,TGCGCCAGCAGCTTGGCCCTCAGCCATGAGCAGTTCTTC,CASSLALSHEQFF
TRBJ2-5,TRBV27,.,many,TGTGCCAGCAGTTACCAAGAGACCCAGTACTTC,CASSYQETQYF
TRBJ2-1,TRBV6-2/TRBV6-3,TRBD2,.,TGTGCCAGCAGTTTCTTAGCGGGGGGGTACGACAATGAGCAGTTCTTC,CASSFLAGGYDNEQFF
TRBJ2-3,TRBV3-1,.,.,TGTGCCAGCAGCCAAGACCCTCACACAGATACGCAGTATTTT,CASSQDPHTDTQYF
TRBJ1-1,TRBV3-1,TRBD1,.,TGTGCCAGCACCCAGCGGGGATGGACAGGGGGAAACACTGAAGCTTTCTTT,CASTQRGWTGGNTEAFF
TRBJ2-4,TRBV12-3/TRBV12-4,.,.,TGTGCCAGCGCGTCGGGACAAACAAAAAACATTCAGTACTTC,CASASGQTKNIQYF
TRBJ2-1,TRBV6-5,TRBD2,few,TGTGCCAGCAGTTTCCCGGGACTAGCGGGGGCCGAGCAGTTCTTC,CASSFPGLAGAEQFF
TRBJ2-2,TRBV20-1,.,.,TGCAGTGCTAGGGTCAGGGCTTTGGCCGGGGAGCTGTTTTTT,CSARVRALAGELFF
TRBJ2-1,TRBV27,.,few,TGTGCCAGCCACAGGGCCCCAGGGCCCCCCTACAATGAGCAGTTCTTC,CASHRAPGPPYNEQFF
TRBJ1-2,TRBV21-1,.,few,TGTGCCAGCAGCAAACCCCTACACAGGGGCCTACGGGGCTACACCTTC,CASSKPLHRGLRGYTF
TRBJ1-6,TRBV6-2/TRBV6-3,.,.,TGTGCCAGCGGCCAGGGGAGGAATTCACCCCTCCACTTT,CASGQGRNSPLHF
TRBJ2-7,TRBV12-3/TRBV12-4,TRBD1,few,TGTGCCAGCGCGTGGACAGGGACCTACGAGCAGTACTTC,CASAWTGTYEQYF
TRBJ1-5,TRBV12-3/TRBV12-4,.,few,TGTGCCATCTCCTCGGGGGGACGCAATCAGCCCCAGCATTTT,CAISSGGRNQPQHF
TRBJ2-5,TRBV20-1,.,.,TGCAGTGCTACCCCGGACGGAAACGGGGTCCAAGAGACCCAGTACTTC,CSATPDGNGVQETQYF
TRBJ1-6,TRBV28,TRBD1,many,TGTGCCAGCAGGGGGGACAGAACGAGCTCCTATAATTCACCCCTCCACTTT,CASRGDRTSSYNSPLHF
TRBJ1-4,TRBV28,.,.,TGTGCCAGCACCTCCCCGGGGGCGGCTAATGAAAAACTGTTTTTT,CASTSPGAANEKLFF
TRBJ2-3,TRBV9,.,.,TGTGCCAGCAGCGTAGTCGGGGGACCCACAGATACGCAGTATTTT,CASSVVGGPTDTQYF
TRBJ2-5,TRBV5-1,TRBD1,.,TGCGCCAGCAGAGCCGGGACAGGGACCCAAGAGACCCAGTACTTC,CASRAGTGTQETQYF
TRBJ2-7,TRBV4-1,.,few,TGCGCCAGCAGCCCTGACAGGCGCACCTACGAGCAGTACTTC,CASSPDRRTYEQYF
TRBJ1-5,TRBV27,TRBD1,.,TGTGCCAGCAGCCTCGGCAGTACAGGGGTAGATTATAGCAATCAGCCCCAGCATTTT,CASSLGSTGVDYSNQPQHF
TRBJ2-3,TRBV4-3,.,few,TGCGCCAGCAGCCAAGTGGGGGGGGGCCGGACAGATACGCAGTATTTT,CASSQVGGGRTDTQYF
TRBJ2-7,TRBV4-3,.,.,TGCGCCAACCCTTACGACCCCTACGAGCAGTACTTC,CANPYDPYEQYF
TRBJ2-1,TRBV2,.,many,TGTGCCAGCAAGCTGGGGGCTACTGAGCAGTTCTTC,CASKLGATEQFF
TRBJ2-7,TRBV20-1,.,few,TGCAGTACCGGGACACCGACCACCTACGAGCAGTACTTC,CSTGTPTTYEQYF
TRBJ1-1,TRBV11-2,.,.,TGTGCCAGCAGCCTCGACACCCTTACTGAAGCTTTCTTT,CASSLDTLTEAFF
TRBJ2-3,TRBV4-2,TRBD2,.,TGTGCCAGCAGCCAAGGGACTAGCGGGGGTATCACAGATACGCAGTATTTT,CASSQGTSGGITDTQYF
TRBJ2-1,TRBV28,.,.,TGTGCCTCTTGTTTCTGGGGCTCCTACAATGAGCAGTTCTTC,CASCFWGSYNEQFF
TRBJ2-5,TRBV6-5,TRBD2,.,TGTGCCAGCAGTTACCGGGCTAGCGGGGAGGAGACCCAGTACTTC,CASSYRASGEETQYF
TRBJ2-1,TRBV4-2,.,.,TGTGCCAGCAGCCAAGAGGGACTTAGCTCCTACAATGAGCAGTTCTTC,CASSQEGLSSYNEQFF
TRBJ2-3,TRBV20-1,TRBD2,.,TGCAGTGCTAGAGATAGCGGGGGCACAGATACGCAGTATTTT,CSARDSGGTDTQYF
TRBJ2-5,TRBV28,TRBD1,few,TGTGCCAGCAGTTTGACAGGGGGCTACATGGAGACCCAGTACTTC,CASSLTGGYMETQYF
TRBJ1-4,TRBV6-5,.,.,TGTGCCAACAGTTACCGTCCGGGGGGCGGTTCGACTAATGAAAAACTGTTTTTT,CANSYRPGGGSTNEKLFF
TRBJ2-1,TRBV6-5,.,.,TGTGCCAGCAGTTACTCGACACAATCCTACAATGAGCAGTTCTTC,CASSYSTQSYNEQFF
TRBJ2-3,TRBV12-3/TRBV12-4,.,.,TGTGCCAGCCTCGAGGGTTTACGCACAGATACGCAGTATTTT,CASLEGLRTDTQYF
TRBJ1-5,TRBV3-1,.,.,TGTGCCAGCAGCGTCCTGGGGGGACAGCCCCAGCATTTT,CASSVLGGQPQHF
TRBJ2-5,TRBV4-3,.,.,TGCGCCAGCAGCCAAGATCACGGACTCCGAGAGACCCAGTACTTC,CASSQDHGLRETQYF
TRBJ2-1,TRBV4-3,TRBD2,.,TGCGCCAGCAGCCAAGGGACTAGCGGAATCAATGAGCAGTTCTTC,CASSQGTSGINEQFF
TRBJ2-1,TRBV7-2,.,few,TGTGCCAGCCGCGGATGGTCCTACAATGAGCAGTTCTTC,CASRGWSYNEQFF
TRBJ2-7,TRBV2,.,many,TGTGCCAGCACCGGGACAACCAACTACGAGCAGTACTTC,CASTGTTNYEQYF
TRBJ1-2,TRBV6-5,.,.,TGTGCCAGCAGTTACTCAAGGGGTTTTTCCTATGGCTACACCTTC,CASSYSRGFSYGYTF
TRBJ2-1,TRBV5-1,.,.,TGCGCCAGCTGCCCCACAGGGGAGGGGGCCTACAATGAGCAGTTCTTC,CASCPTGEGAYNEQFF
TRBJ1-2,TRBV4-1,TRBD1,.,TGCGCCAGCAGCCAAGATCCCGGGACAGTGATTAACTATGGCTACACCTTC,CASSQDPGTVINYGYTF
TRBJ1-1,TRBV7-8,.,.,TGTGCCAGCAGGTCCGGGGGACACCTTGAAGCTTTCTTT,CASRSGGHLEAFF
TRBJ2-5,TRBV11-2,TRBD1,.,TGTGCCAGCAGCCGCGAAGGGGGCGGTTCGTCTGAGCAGTACTTC,CASSREGGGSSEQYF
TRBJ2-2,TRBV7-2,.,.,TGTGCCAGCAGCAGCCGTCGTGGGTTGAACACCGGGGAGCTGTTTTTT,CASSSRRGLNTGELFF
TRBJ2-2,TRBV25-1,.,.,TGTGCCAGCAGTGGTTACGGGGGTCCCAACACCGGGGAGCTGTTTTTT,CASSGYGGPNTGELFF
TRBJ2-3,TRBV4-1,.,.,TGCGCCAGCAGCCAAGGGGTTAGCACAGATACGCAGTATTTT,CASSQGVSTDTQYF
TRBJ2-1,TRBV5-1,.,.,TGCGCCAGCAGCTTGGAGGGGGGCCCGAACAATGAGCAGTTCTTC,CASSLEGGPNNEQFF